These T cell receptor beta chains were read from a single sample in a study of T-cell reconstitution after alpha-beta-depleted transplantation in children. MiXCR was run by TCRdb on the PCR reads, yielding one entry per CDR3 protein. The data contain about 250,000 distinct CDR3 sequences, 20% to 30% of them singletons. Material: PBMCs, mostly from graft donor cells, obtained 360 days after TCRalphabeta/CD19-depleted stem cell transplant. The receptor source for this set is a female patient aged 2-15 years who had a stem cell transplant for congenital amegakaryocytic thrombocytopenia, so the T cells may come from the graft donor. Both conserved end residues are part of each CDR3. The D gene is left open where the match is weak. A clone size is listed for some rows: how often the clone was seen (once, few, many), or a class if it is expanded.

clone size: few; D gene: TRBD1; V gene: TRBV5-1; J gene: TRBJ1-1; CDR3 protein: CASHTGQPNTEAFF; CDR3 DNA: TGCGCCAGCCACACGGGACAGCCGAACACTGAAGCTTTCTTT
clone size: few; D gene: -; V gene: TRBV7-2; J gene: TRBJ2-1; CDR3 protein: CASSLPLVREQFF; CDR3 DNA: TGTGCCAGCAGCTTACCACTAGTCAGGGAGCAGTTCTTC
clone size: few; D gene: -; V gene: TRBV4-1; J gene: TRBJ2-7; CDR3 protein: CASSQVNSPHSEQYF; CDR3 DNA: TGCGCCAGCAGCCAAGTAAATTCTCCCCATAGCGAGCAGTACTTC
clone size: many; D gene: -; V gene: TRBV29-1; J gene: TRBJ2-3; CDR3 protein: CSVEVGDADTQYF; CDR3 DNA: TGCAGCGTTGAAGTGGGGGACGCAGATACGCAGTATTTT
clone size: -; D gene: TRBD2; V gene: TRBV2; J gene: TRBJ2-1; CDR3 protein: CASSAPLQGGSDNEQFF; CDR3 DNA: TGTGCCAGCAGCGCCCCCTTACAAGGCGGGAGTGACAATGAGCAGTTCTTC
clone size: -; D gene: -; V gene: TRBV28; J gene: TRBJ1-3; CDR3 protein: CASRLTRTADSGNTIYF; CDR3 DNA: TGTGCCAGCCGACTAACGCGGACAGCCGACTCTGGAAACACCATATATTTT
clone size: -; D gene: -; V gene: TRBV19; J gene: TRBJ1-4; CDR3 protein: CASHPRDKGEKLFF; CDR3 DNA: TGTGCCAGTCACCCCCGGGACAAGGGTGAAAAACTGTTTTTT
clone size: few; D gene: -; V gene: TRBV11-2; J gene: TRBJ2-7; CDR3 protein: CASSLDLRNYEQYF; CDR3 DNA: TGTGCCAGCAGCTTAGATCTTAGGAACTACGAGCAGTACTTC
clone size: many; D gene: -; V gene: TRBV7-2; J gene: TRBJ2-2; CDR3 protein: CASSPQRNTGELFF; CDR3 DNA: TGTGCCAGCAGCCCGCAAAGGAACACCGGGGAGCTGTTTTTT
clone size: few; D gene: -; V gene: TRBV12-3/TRBV12-4; J gene: TRBJ1-1; CDR3 protein: CASSPWVKNTEAFF; CDR3 DNA: TGTGCCAGCAGTCCTTGGGTCAAGAACACTGAAGCTTTCTTT
clone size: -; D gene: -; V gene: TRBV11-2; J gene: TRBJ2-1; CDR3 protein: CASTPYRDGDNEQFF; CDR3 DNA: TGTGCCAGCACCCCGTATCGGGACGGGGACAACGAGCAGTTCTTC
clone size: many; D gene: -; V gene: TRBV12-3/TRBV12-4; J gene: TRBJ1-1; CDR3 protein: CASSLFLMNTEAFF; CDR3 DNA: TGTGCCAGCAGTTTGTTCCTAATGAACACTGAAGCTTTCTTT
clone size: few; D gene: -; V gene: TRBV20-1; J gene: TRBJ1-6; CDR3 protein: CSASYGRGSPLHF; CDR3 DNA: TGCAGTGCTAGTTACGGGAGGGGTTCACCCCTCCACTTT
clone size: -; D gene: -; V gene: TRBV7-9; J gene: TRBJ2-3; CDR3 protein: CASSSMVVRLSTDTQYF; CDR3 DNA: TGTGCCAGCAGCTCCATGGTGGTGCGCCTGAGCACAGATACGCAGTATTTT
clone size: -; D gene: TRBD2; V gene: TRBV9; J gene: TRBJ2-3; CDR3 protein: CASSVGTSGSDTQYF; CDR3 DNA: TGTGCCAGCAGCGTTGGGACTAGCGGGAGTGATACGCAGTATTTT
clone size: few; D gene: TRBD1; V gene: TRBV7-2; J gene: TRBJ1-1; CDR3 protein: CASSPQGMRAFF; CDR3 DNA: TGTGCCAGCAGCCCACAGGGGATGAGGGCTTTCTTT
clone size: few; D gene: -; V gene: TRBV4-2; J gene: TRBJ2-2; CDR3 protein: CASSQVVAGSITGELFF; CDR3 DNA: TGTGCCAGCAGCCAAGTGGTGGCGGGGTCGATCACCGGGGAGCTGTTTTTT
clone size: few; D gene: -; V gene: TRBV12-3/TRBV12-4; J gene: TRBJ2-7; CDR3 protein: CASSFPAGEQYF; CDR3 DNA: TGTGCCAGCAGTTTTCCCGCCGGGGAGCAGTACTTC
clone size: many; D gene: TRBD1; V gene: TRBV29-1; J gene: TRBJ2-1; CDR3 protein: CSERTGGYNEQFF; CDR3 DNA: TGCAGCGAACGGACAGGGGGATACAATGAGCAGTTCTTC
clone size: -; D gene: -; V gene: TRBV12-3/TRBV12-4; J gene: TRBJ2-3; CDR3 protein: CASTMSTDTQYF; CDR3 DNA: TGTGCCAGCACCATGAGCACAGATACGCAGTATTTT
clone size: -; D gene: -; V gene: TRBV12-3/TRBV12-4; J gene: TRBJ2-5; CDR3 protein: CASSPPGGRRYQETQYF; CDR3 DNA: TGTGCCAGCAGCCCTCCGGGGGGCAGGAGGTACCAAGAGACCCAGTACTTC
clone size: many; D gene: -; V gene: TRBV18; J gene: TRBJ1-1; CDR3 protein: CASSPEGRETEAFF; CDR3 DNA: TGTGCCAGCTCGCCCGAAGGAAGGGAGACTGAAGCTTTCTTT
clone size: -; D gene: -; V gene: TRBV12-3/TRBV12-4; J gene: TRBJ1-1; CDR3 protein: CASSLRQDPGGTEAFF; CDR3 DNA: TGTGCCAGCAGTCTAAGACAGGATCCCGGGGGCACTGAAGCTTTCTTT
clone size: -; D gene: -; V gene: TRBV6-6; J gene: TRBJ1-1; CDR3 protein: CASTVTGSTEAFF; CDR3 DNA: TGTGCCAGCACGGTCACGGGGAGCACTGAAGCTTTCTTT
clone size: -; D gene: -; V gene: TRBV12-3/TRBV12-4; J gene: TRBJ2-3; CDR3 protein: CASRKRSGPRDTQYF; CDR3 DNA: TGTGCCAGCAGGAAACGATCAGGGCCGAGGGATACGCAGTATTTT
clone size: -; D gene: -; V gene: TRBV6-5; J gene: TRBJ1-1; CDR3 protein: CASSSGVNTEAFF; CDR3 DNA: TGTGCCAGCAGTTCAGGGGTAAACACTGAAGCTTTCTTT
clone size: many; D gene: -; V gene: TRBV5-1; J gene: TRBJ2-1; CDR3 protein: CASSLSRVYLYNEQFF; CDR3 DNA: TGCGCCAGCAGCCTAAGCAGGGTCTACCTGTACAATGAGCAGTTCTTC
clone size: few; D gene: -; V gene: TRBV6-2/TRBV6-3; J gene: TRBJ2-7; CDR3 protein: CASSYGRGPPYEQYF; CDR3 DNA: TGTGCCAGCAGTTACGGGCGGGGGCCGCCCTACGAGCAGTACTTC
clone size: few; D gene: TRBD1; V gene: TRBV4-1; J gene: TRBJ2-4; CDR3 protein: CASSQRVSRTGVYF; CDR3 DNA: TGCGCCAGCAGCCAACGCGTGAGTCGGACAGGGGTGTACTTC
clone size: -; D gene: -; V gene: TRBV20-1; J gene: TRBJ2-6; CDR3 protein: CSATGANVLTF; CDR3 DNA: TGCAGTGCTACCGGGGCCAACGTCCTGACTTTC
clone size: -; D gene: -; V gene: TRBV5-4; J gene: TRBJ2-1; CDR3 protein: CASGHNNEQFF; CDR3 DNA: TGTGCCAGCGGACACAACAATGAGCAGTTCTTC
clone size: many; D gene: -; V gene: TRBV5-1; J gene: TRBJ2-2; CDR3 protein: CASSSDTGELFF; CDR3 DNA: TGCGCCAGCAGCTCTGACACCGGGGAGCTGTTTTTT